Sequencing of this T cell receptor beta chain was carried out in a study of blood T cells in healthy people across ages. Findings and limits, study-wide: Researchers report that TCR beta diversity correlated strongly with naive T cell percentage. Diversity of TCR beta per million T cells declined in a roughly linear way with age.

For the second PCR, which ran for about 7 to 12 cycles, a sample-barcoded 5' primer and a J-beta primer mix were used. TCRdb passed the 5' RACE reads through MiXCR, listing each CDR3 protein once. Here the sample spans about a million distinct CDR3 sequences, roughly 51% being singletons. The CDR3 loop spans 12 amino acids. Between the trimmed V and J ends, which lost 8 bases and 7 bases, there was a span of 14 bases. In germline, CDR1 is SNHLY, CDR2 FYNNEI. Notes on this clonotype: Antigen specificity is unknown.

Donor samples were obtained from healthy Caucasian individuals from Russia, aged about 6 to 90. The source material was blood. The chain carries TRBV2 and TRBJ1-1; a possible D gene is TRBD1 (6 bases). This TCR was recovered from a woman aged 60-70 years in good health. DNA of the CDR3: TGTGCCAGCGCCTTGAGGGGGATTGAAGCTTTCTTT. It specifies CASALRGIEAFF. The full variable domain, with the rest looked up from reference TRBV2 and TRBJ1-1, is EPEVTQTPSHQVTQMGQEVILRCVPISNHLYFYWYRQILGQKVEFLVSFYNNEISEKSEIFDDQFSVERPDGSNFTLKIRSTKLEDSAMYFCASALRGIEAFFGQGTRLTVV.